The 26 T cell receptor beta chains reported below all come from one sample, sequenced in a study of primary melanoma T cells and metastatic recurrence. Method: immunoSEQ multiplex PCR; TCRdb's copy keeps in-frame clones and lacks some. The repertoire holds some 130 clones, with about 80% as singletons. The sequencing sample was made of melanoma tumor tissue. The receptors come from a human donor with melanoma.

The chain carries TRBV15 and TRBJ1-2; D gene unclear. This CDR3 contains 15 residues. V lost 0 bases and J 4 bases, leaving 12 bases between the germline ends. CDR1 and CDR2 from the germline V gene are LNHNV and YYDKDF (reference sequence). CDR3 amino acids: CATSRDSGRAYGYTF. CDR3 DNA sequence: TGTGCCACCAGCAGAGATAGTGGGAGGGCCTATGGCTACACCTTC. The complete variable domain, with remaining parts taken from reference TRBV15 and TRBJ1-2, reads DAMVIQNPRYQVTQFGKPVTLSCSQTLNHNVMYWYQQKSSQAPKLLFHYYDKDFNNEADTPDNFQSRRPNTSFCFLDIRSPGLGDTAMYLCATSRDSGRAYGYTFGSGTRLTVV.

This clone was counted between two and nine times. The chain joins TRBV11-3 to TRBJ1-1, with D perhaps TRBD1 (6 bases). The germline V and J ends were trimmed by 5 bases and 6 bases, with 19 bases remaining between them. Per the germline V gene, CDR1 is SGHNT and CDR2 is YENEEA. This CDR3 region has 15 residues. The CDR3 coding sequence is TGTGCCAGCAGCCAAGGGGGAATGTGGAGCGCTGAAGCTTTCTTT. Translation: CASSQGGMWSAEAFF.

The sample holds one count of this clone. This chain connects TRBV19 to TRBJ2-7; D is unresolved. This CDR3 is 12 amino acids long. In germline, CDR1 is LNHDA, CDR2 SQIVND (reference sequence). V was cut by 6 bases and J by 3 bases, with 9 bases left in between. CDR3 nucleotide sequence: TGTGCCAGTAGCCCAGGAAACTACGAGCAGTACTTC. It codes for CASSPGNYEQYF.

This clone occurred a few times. Written as DNA, the CDR3 is TGCGCCAGCTGGACAGGGGACACTGAAGCTTTCTTT. It translates to CASWTGDTEAFF. V and J are TRBV10-2 and TRBJ1-1; TRBD1 agrees at 9 bases. The J segment lost 3 bases and the V segment lost 8 bases, leaving 1 base of the junction unmatched. The CDR3 loop spans 12 amino acids. CDR1 and CDR2 from the germline V gene are WSHSY and SAAADI.

The chain joins TRBV28 to TRBJ1-4, with 7 bases that match TRBD1. Germline-derived CDR1 and CDR2 are MDHEN and SYDVKM. The V and J ends lost 2 bases and 3 bases, in that order; junction bases with no gene match: 0. The length of the CDR3 is 14 residues. The CDR3 spells CASSLQGANEKLFF. The CDR3 DNA is TGTGCCAGCAGTTTACAGGGGGCTAATGAAAAACTGTTTTTT.

The gene calls are TRBV18 and TRBJ2-3; no clear D. From germline, CDR1 is KGHSH and CDR2 LQKENI. V was pared by 0 bases and J by 0 bases, with 4 bases between. The CDR3 has 14 amino acids. The CDR3, as DNA: TGTGCCAGCTCACCACCTACTAGCACAGATACGCAGTATTTT. Protein sequence: CASSPPTSTDTQYF.

The chain carries TRBV5-1 and TRBJ1-1; 7 nucleotides agree with TRBD1. J gave up 4 bases and V 1 base, and 7 bases lay outside the gene matches. Germline CDR1 reads SGHRS; CDR2 reads YFSETQ. The CDR3 loop spans 15 amino acids. Written as DNA, the CDR3 is TGCGCCAGCAGCTTGAGAGGGACAGTGGCCACTGAAGCTTTCTTT. This encodes CASSLRGTVATEAFF.

The rearrangement links TRBV15 to TRBJ2-5; D is unclear. CDR1 and CDR2 from the germline V gene are LNHNV and YYDKDF (reference sequence). The CDR3 extends over 14 amino acids. The V and J ends lost 0 bases and 7 bases respectively, with 12 bases between them. DNA of the CDR3: TGTGCCACCAGCAGAGATCGCCTGACACGGACCCAGTACTTC. Amino acids: CATSRDRLTRTQYF.

The chain joins TRBV28 to TRBJ1-2, with D maybe TRBD1 (5 bases). Germline loops: CDR1 MDHEN, CDR2 SYDVKM. The CDR3 runs 13 residues. V lost 5 bases, J lost 8 bases, and 15 bases lay in between. CDR3 region: CASSPGQGGGYTF. The CDR3 region has the DNA TGTGCCAGCAGTCCCGGGCAGGGTGGGGGCTACACCTTC.

This clone appeared a single time. The chain couples TRBV25-1 to TRBJ2-7, with 7 bases matching TRBD1. CDR3 size: 16 residues. Germline V gene lookup returns CDR1 MGHDK and CDR2 SYGVNS. J gave up 1 base and V 0 bases, and 6 bases lay outside the gene matches. The DNA of the CDR3 is TGTGCCAGCAGTGAATACCTGCCAGGGGGTTCCTACGAGCAGTACTTC. Its protein is CASSEYLPGGSYEQYF.

The V call is TRBV28, the J call TRBJ1-5, with 8 bases lining up with TRBD1. Trimming removed 4 bases from V and 3 bases from J; junction bases left unmatched: 11. Looked up from germline, CDR1 is MDHEN and CDR2 is SYDVKM. The CDR3 spans 17 residues. This CDR3 reads CASSYFAQGGYNQPQHF. The CDR3 DNA follows: TGTGCCAGCAGTTATTTTGCACAGGGGGGATACAATCAGCCCCAGCATTTT.

V and J are TRBV11-3 and TRBJ2-7; perhaps TRBD2 as D (6 bases). The CDR3 loop spans 17 amino acids. Germline assignment: CDR1 SGHNT and CDR2 YENEEA. Trimming left V 4 bases short and J 6 bases short, with 25 bases between. The CDR3 region has the DNA TGTGCCAGCAGCTGGGGCGGGCCGGGAGAAAGGTCCGGCGAGCAGTACTTC. It translates to CASSWGGPGERSGEQYF.

The rearrangement links TRBV11-3 to TRBJ2-1; 10 bases agree with TRBD1. The CDR3 loop spans 17 amino acids. Germline assignment: CDR1 SGHNT and CDR2 YENEEA. Trimming at V came to 4 bases and at J to 2 bases, leaving 8 bases not matched to a gene. As DNA, the CDR3 is TGTGCCAGCAGCTCAACCGGGACAGGGGATCCCTACAATGAGCAGTTCTTC. Translation: CASSSTGTGDPYNEQFF.

The rearrangement uses TRBV12-5 and TRBJ2-7; TRBD1 aligns across 9 bases. J lost 5 bases, V lost 6 bases, and 8 bases had no gene match. Per the germline V gene, CDR1 is LGHNT and CDR2 is FRNRAP. This CDR3 contains 14 residues. As DNA, the CDR3 is TGTGCTAGTGGATCGGGACAGGGAGACCACGAGCAGTACTTC. This sequence encodes CASGSGQGDHEQYF.

The gene calls are TRBV19 and TRBJ2-1; D uncertain. The CDR3 runs to 13 residues. V was pared by 6 bases and J by 8 bases, with 14 bases between. Germline CDR1 reads LNHDA; CDR2 reads SQIVND (reference sequence). The CDR3 here is CASSTRSAYEQFF. CDR3 sequence (DNA): TGTGCCAGTAGCACTCGGTCGGCTTATGAGCAGTTCTTC.

V is TRBV11-3 and J is TRBJ1-5, with 8 bases identical to TRBD1. Germline-derived CDR1 and CDR2 are SGHNT and YENEEA. The J segment lost 7 bases and the V segment lost 4 bases, leaving 6 bases of the junction unmatched. This CDR3 region has 14 residues. Here the CDR3 reads CASSYGQGGQPQHF. DNA of the CDR3: TGTGCCAGCAGCTACGGACAGGGCGGGCAGCCCCAGCATTTT. The entire variable domain, with the rest obtained from reference TRBV11-3 and TRBJ1-5, is as follows: EAGVVQSPRYKIIEKKQPVAFWCNPISGHNTLYWYLQNLGQGPELLIRYENEEAVDDSQLPKDRFSAERLKGVDSTLKIQPAELGDSAVYLCASSYGQGGQPQHFGDGTRLSIL.

The rearrangement joins TRBV11-3 to TRBJ1-3, with no clear D. The germline gives CDR1 SGHNT, CDR2 YENEEA. V was clipped by 5 bases and J by 0 bases, with 8 bases between them. The CDR3 is made up of 14 amino acids. The CDR3 reads CASSPLSSGNTIYF. For the CDR3, the DNA is TGTGCCAGCAGCCCTCTGAGCTCTGGAAACACCATATATTTT.

The rearrangement uses TRBV11-3 and TRBJ2-7; TRBD2 might be the D (7 bases). Germline CDR1 reads SGHNT; CDR2 reads YENEEA. The CDR3 consists of 15 residues. The V gene lost 6 bases and the J gene lost 3 bases, with 18 bases spanning the gap. The CDR3 DNA reads TGTGCCAGCAGTGCGGGGGCTGGAAACTACTACGAGCAGTACTTC. It is translated as CASSAGAGNYYEQYF.

This chain connects TRBV11-3 to TRBJ2-7; 10 nucleotides agree with TRBD2. The CDR3 length is 15 residues. Germline loops: CDR1 SGHNT, CDR2 YENEEA. With V trimmed by 5 bases and J by 7 bases, 11 bases remained unmatched. The CDR3 DNA reads as TGTGCCAGCAGCCCTCCAGCGGGAGGGCCTCAAGAGCAGTACTTC. Protein sequence: CASSPPAGGPQEQYF. The whole variable domain, remainder taken from reference TRBV11-3 and TRBJ2-7, is EAGVVQSPRYKIIEKKQPVAFWCNPISGHNTLYWYLQNLGQGPELLIRYENEEAVDDSQLPKDRFSAERLKGVDSTLKIQPAELGDSAVYLCASSPPAGGPQEQYFGPGTRLTVT.

J is TRBJ2-3 and V is TRBV11-3, with TRBD1 matching 7 bases. The CDR3 totals 19 residues. Germline V gene data show CDR1 as SGHNT and CDR2 as YENEEA. V lost 5 bases and J lost 7; bases outside the gene matches: 24. Written as DNA, the CDR3 is TGTGCCAGCAGCCGGAGAGACAGGGATCGGTTGTATCCGTCCCATACGCAGTATTTT. This translates into CASSRRDRDRLYPSHTQYF.

This clone was picked up one time. This chain links TRBV6-8 with TRBJ1-1; D not certain. The CDR3 loop spans 14 amino acids. Germline V gene data show CDR1 as MNHGY and CDR2 as SAAAGT. Trimming shortened V by 5 bases and J by 5 bases, and 15 bases separated the two germline ends. The DNA of the CDR3 is TGTGCCAGCAGTGCCGACACCGGCCGGACTGAAGCTTTCTTT. This gives the protein CASSADTGRTEAFF.

The chain carries TRBV11-3 and TRBJ2-1; either TRBD1 or TRBD2 may supply D (5 bases each). Per germline, CDR1 SGHNT and CDR2 YENEEA. Trimming left V 5 bases short and J 8 bases short, with 22 bases between. This CDR3 region has 16 residues. As DNA, the CDR3 is TGTGCCAGCAGCCCCGATATAGGGGAGTCCGGACATGAGCAGTTCTTC. It translates to CASSPDIGESGHEQFF.

The chain joins TRBV11-3 to TRBJ2-2, with a possible D match to TRBD2 (5 bases). Germline CDR1 and CDR2: SGHNT and YENEEA. V was shortened by 2 bases and J by 6 bases, with 10 bases between the two germline ends. The CDR3 runs 14 residues. This CDR3 is CASSLTGNSGELFF. DNA for the CDR3: TGTGCCAGCAGCTTAACGGGAAACTCCGGGGAGCTGTTTTTT.

The chain couples TRBV6-8 to TRBJ2-7; D might be TRBD1 (6 bases). The V gene's germline CDR1 is MNHGY and CDR2 SAAAGT. This CDR3 has 14 residues. Trimming pared 0 bases from V and 6 bases from J, leaving 12 bases between. The CDR3 is CASSYSQQGGEQYF. CDR3 in DNA: TGTGCCAGCAGTTACTCGCAACAGGGTGGCGAGCAGTACTTC.

The rearrangement links TRBV19 to TRBJ1-1; unclear D gene. The germline V and J ends were trimmed by 6 bases and 2 bases, with 7 bases remaining between them. The CDR3 extends over 12 amino acids. CDR1 and CDR2 (germline): LNHDA, SQIVND (reference sequence). The CDR3 DNA follows: TGTGCCAGTAGCCGGTTTAACACTGAAGCTTTCTTT. Protein: CASSRFNTEAFF.

V is TRBV14 and J is TRBJ2-2, with D possibly being TRBD2 (6 bases). V lost 2 bases to trimming and J lost 3 bases, with 16 bases between them. The CDR3 runs 17 residues. Germline V gene data show CDR1 as SGHDN and CDR2 as FVKESK. The CDR3 loop reads CASSQYAGLRYTGELFF. Here the CDR3 DNA reads TGTGCCAGCAGCCAATATGCGGGACTCCGGTACACCGGGGAGCTGTTTTTT.